Following are 3 T cell receptor beta chains from one sample sequenced in a study of cytomegalovirus exposure and HLA in healthy donors. The PCR had 60 Vbeta and 13 Jbeta primers. Measured with immunoSEQ multiplex PCR; TCRdb has only the in-frame clones, and not every one. The data contain approximately 180,000 clones, around 81% of them singletons. Material for sequencing was PBMCs. The receptors come from a woman aged 25 to 39 in good health and CMV-seronegative.

The CDR3 bases are TGCGCCAGCAGTGACTTGACAGGGAAAGCTTTCTTT. It translates to CASSDLTGKAFF. V usage is TRBV10-2 and J usage is TRBJ1-1; 7 bases map to TRBD1. This CDR3 contains 12 residues. V shed 3 bases, J shed 9 bases, and the junction held 4 bases outside the gene matches. CDR1 WSHSY and CDR2 SAAADI come from the germline V gene.

This chain connects TRBV2 to TRBJ2-7, with 7 bases lining up with TRBD2. Germline V CDR1 and CDR2: SNHLY, FYNNEI. After removal of 2 bases from V and 5 bases from J, the junction contained 9 bases not matched to a gene. The CDR3 totals 15 residues. The DNA of the CDR3 is TGTGCCAGCAGTGAACTCCTAGCGGTCCTACACGAGCAGTACTTC. It codes for CASSELLAVLHEQYF.

The chain has TRBV7-9 and TRBJ1-2; no clear D gene. Trimming removed 2 bases at V and 12 bases at J, with 16 bases between. CDR1 is SEHNR and CDR2 is FQNEAQ in the germline V gene (reference sequence). The length of the CDR3 is 13 residues. The CDR3, as DNA: TGTGCCAGCAGCTTATTTTTGGCAGTTCCTGACACCTTC. It codes for CASSLFLAVPDTF.